The entry below describes one T cell receptor beta chain. Its specificity is not known. The PCR used 60 Vbeta and 13 Jbeta primers. Sequencing used immunoSEQ multiplex PCR; TCRdb keeps in-frame clones, though not all of them. The data show 130,000 to 150,000 clones, over 60% seen once. These data belong to a study of cytomegalovirus exposure and HLA in healthy donors. Study-wide results and limits: Specificity for CMV antigens was confirmed in vitro for three of the CMV-associated chains. The study reported that TCR beta sequences accurately predicted HLA-A and HLA-B alleles in most subjects.

This clonotype was obtained from a male donor in good health and CMV-seronegative. Sequencing input: PBMCs.

The DNA of the CDR3 is TGTGCCAGCAGCTCAGGGGGGCTAGGAGAGACCCAGTACTTC. Translated: CASSSGGLGETQYF. This sequence joins TRBV5-4 and TRBJ2-5; a possible D gene is TRBD1 (7 bases). CDR3 size: 14 residues. From germline, CDR1 is SGHNT and CDR2 YYREEE (reference sequence). Trimming stripped 3 bases from V and 4 bases from J, with 13 bases between.